Listed here are 29 T cell receptor beta chains from one sample, sequenced in a study of regulatory T cells in long-lasting Graves disease. Libraries of TCR beta came from iRepertoire HTBI primers plus Arm-PCR of CDR3 regions. TCRdb reprocessed the multiplex PCR reads with MiXCR, giving one entry per CDR3 protein. The sample has about 420,000 distinct CDR3 sequences, roughly 15% seen once. Time point of the sample: newly diagnosed GD, antithyroid drugs for less than 3 months. There was RNA extracted from PBMCs, and the TCR library was made from it. The data were also submitted as part of a second study, on T cells in Graves' hyperthyroidism and ophthalmopathy.

Sequenced material: peripheral blood mononuclear cells (PBMCs), taken at new diagnosis, from a patient treated with antithyroid drugs. Receptors originate from a woman between 18 and 30 years old with Graves disease.

This clonotype was picked up many times. This sequence joins TRBV2 and TRBJ2-5; D perhaps matches TRBD2 (6 bases). CDR1 SNHLY and CDR2 FYNNEI come from the germline V gene. V dropped 10 bases and J dropped 0 bases, with 12 bases sitting between them. The CDR3 consists of 13 residues. The CDR3 DNA sequence: TGTGCCACCAATCGGGGGTACCAAGAGACCCAGTACTTC. Its translation: CATNRGYQETQYF.

The chain recombines TRBV7-9 with TRBJ2-1, with 15 bases that match TRBD2. Germline CDR1 and CDR2: SEHNR and FQNEAQ (reference sequence). The ends lost 5 bases at V and 10 bases at J; junction bases unmatched: 9. This CDR3 spans 16 amino acids. CDR3 amino acids: CASSPRTSGRAGEQFF. The CDR3 DNA follows: TGTGCCAGCAGCCCACGGACTAGCGGGAGGGCGGGGGAGCAGTTCTTC.

The table lists this clonotype with many counts. The chain combines TRBV13 with TRBJ2-3, with D perhaps matching TRBD2 (6 bases). The V gene's germline CDR1 is PRHDT and CDR2 FYEKMQ (reference sequence). The CDR3 consists of 17 residues. V dropped 4 bases and J dropped 0 bases, with 17 bases sitting between them. In nucleotides, the CDR3 is TGTGCCAGCAGCTCATTGGGTACAGGAGGGAGCACAGATACGCAGTATTTT. This translates into CASSSLGTGGSTDTQYF.

This clonotype has ten or more counts. The CDR3 nucleotides are TGTGCCAGCAGCTTAGGTGGACCGAGCTCCTACGAGCAGTACTTC. This sequence encodes CASSLGGPSSYEQYF. V usage is TRBV11-2 and J usage is TRBJ2-7; D is unresolved. Deletions cut 1 base from V and 0 bases from J, with 10 bases between. The CDR3 has 15 residues. The germline gives CDR1 SGHAT, CDR2 FQNNGV. Combining the CDR3 with reference TRBV11-2 and TRBJ2-7 gives the whole variable domain EAGVAQSPRYKIIEKRQSVAFWCNPISGHATLYWYQQILGQGPKLLIQFQNNGVVDDSQLPKDRFSAERLKGVDSTLKIQPAKLEDSAVYLCASSLGGPSSYEQYFGPGTRLTVT.

This chain joins TRBV28 and TRBJ2-1; TRBD1 matches at 8 bases. Germline V gene sequence: CDR1 MDHEN, CDR2 SYDVKM. There are 16 residues in the CDR3. Trimming cost V 7 bases and J 5 bases; bases outside gene matches: 13. CDR3 sequence: CASTLAGTGRDNEQFF. DNA of the CDR3: TGTGCCAGCACTCTAGCAGGGACAGGTCGGGACAATGAGCAGTTCTTC.

The table lists this clonotype with many counts. The V and J genes are TRBV3-1 and TRBJ1-1, with a weak D call TRBD1 (5 bases). The CDR3 loop spans 13 amino acids. Between the trimmed V and J ends, which lost 7 bases and 2 bases, there was a span of 11 bases. Looked up from germline, CDR1 is LGHDT and CDR2 is YNNKEL (reference sequence). The CDR3 loop reads CASKEGFNTEAFF. Here the CDR3 DNA reads TGTGCCAGCAAGGAGGGGTTTAACACTGAAGCTTTCTTT.

The rearrangement links TRBV28 to TRBJ2-6; D gene ambiguous. Deletions cut 2 bases from V and 3 bases from J, with 5 bases between. The CDR3 spans 14 residues. CDR1 is MDHEN, CDR2 SYDVKM, per germline. CDR3 region: CASSLINGANVLTF. DNA for the CDR3: TGTGCCAGCAGTTTAATTAATGGGGCCAACGTCCTGACTTTC.

This clonotype was picked up a small number of times. The genes are TRBV19 and TRBJ2-2, with 7 bases identical to TRBD1. CDR1 and CDR2 (germline): LNHDA, SQIVND (reference sequence). The CDR3 loop spans 17 amino acids. Trimming at V came to 2 bases and at J to 3 bases, leaving 9 bases not matched to a gene. The CDR3 loop reads CASSIPSDRADTGELFF. CDR3 in DNA: TGTGCCAGTAGTATACCCTCCGACAGGGCGGACACCGGGGAGCTGTTTTTT. Combining the CDR3 with reference TRBV19 and TRBJ2-2 gives the whole variable domain DGGITQSPKYLFRKEGQNVTLSCEQNLNHDAMYWYRQDPGQGLRLIYYSQIVNDFQKGDIAEGYSVSREKKESFPLTVTSAQKNPTAFYLCASSIPSDRADTGELFFGEGSRLTVL.

This chain's CDR3 is CASSRRWRSGVSELETQYF. Here the CDR3 DNA reads TGTGCCAGCAGCCGTCGGTGGAGGTCAGGAGTCTCTGAATTGGAGACCCAGTACTTC. V gene TRBV6-1 combines with J gene TRBJ2-5, with D possibly TRBD2 on 5 matching bases. Per germline, CDR1 MNHNS and CDR2 SASEGT. Deletions cut 6 bases from V and 5 bases from J, with 31 bases between. The CDR3 sequence is 19 residues long.

The rearrangement joins TRBV20-1 to TRBJ1-5; D is possibly TRBD1 (5 bases). V lost 4 bases to trimming and J lost 1 base, with 11 bases between them. This CDR3 is 14 amino acids long. Germline CDR1 and CDR2: DFQATT and SNEGSKA (reference sequence). This CDR3 reads CSANGDQSNQPQHF. In DNA, the CDR3 is TGCAGTGCTAATGGGGACCAAAGCAATCAGCCCCAGCATTTT.

This clonotype was found a few times. The V and J genes are TRBV6-5 and TRBJ1-3; D is undetermined. The CDR3 loop spans 14 amino acids. V was pared by 4 bases and J by 0 bases, with 7 bases between. In germline, CDR1 is MNHEY, CDR2 SVGAGI. The CDR3: CASSFHNSGNTIYF. Written as DNA, the CDR3 is TGTGCCAGCAGTTTTCACAACTCTGGAAACACCATATATTTT.

This clonotype came up a few times. The rearrangement joins TRBV9 to TRBJ2-1; D might be TRBD2 (5 bases). Trimming took off 0 bases at V and 9 bases at J, with 13 bases between the two ends. The CDR3 is 14 amino acids. The germline V gene has CDR1 SGDLS and CDR2 YYNGEE. The CDR3 protein is CASSVATGSGEQFF. CDR3 DNA sequence: TGTGCCAGCAGCGTAGCTACGGGGAGTGGTGAGCAGTTCTTC.

The sample holds many counts of this clonotype. The J gene is TRBJ1-4, the V gene TRBV12-3 or TRBV12-4; no definite D call. CDR3 length: 14 amino acids. The V gene lost 3 bases and the J gene lost 4 bases, with 9 bases spanning the gap. DNA of the CDR3: TGTGCCAGCAGTTTGAAAAGGTTTAATGAAAAACTGTTTTTT. Translating it yields CASSLKRFNEKLFF.

The chain combines TRBV10-3 with TRBJ2-2, with D tentatively TRBD2 (6 bases). V was cut by 11 bases and J by 3 bases, with 13 bases left in between. CDR1 and CDR2 from the germline V gene are ENHRY and SYGVKD. The CDR3 sequence is 13 residues long. The CDR3 DNA is TGTGCCGCGTCGGGGGATCACACCGGGGAGCTGTTTTTT. Its protein product is CAASGDHTGELFF.

This clonotype was detected only a few times. The chain has TRBV20-1 and TRBJ2-3, with D uncertain. V lost 0 bases and J 2 bases, leaving 15 bases between the germline ends. Germline V gene sequence: CDR1 DFQATT, CDR2 SNEGSKA (reference sequence). The CDR3 covers 16 residues. Written as DNA, the CDR3 is TGCAGTGCTAGAGATTACAGAAAGAGTCTCACAGATACGCAGTATTTT. It encodes CSARDYRKSLTDTQYF.

The chain joins TRBV29-1 to TRBJ1-1; 12 bases match TRBD1. The V and J ends lost 4 bases and 5 bases, in that order; junction bases with no gene match: 14. From germline, CDR1 is SQVTM and CDR2 ANQGSEA. This CDR3 comprises 17 residues. This CDR3 is CSVGGLGTGGMRTEAFF. CDR3 in DNA: TGCAGCGTTGGGGGGTTAGGGACAGGGGGCATGCGAACTGAAGCTTTCTTT.

This clonotype showed up just a few times. This sequence joins TRBV5-1 and TRBJ2-7; 8 bases are shared with TRBD2. CDR3 length: 14 residues. Germline trimming cut 4 bases from V and 7 bases from J; bases unmatched to any gene: 10. Germline V lookup: CDR1 SGHRS, CDR2 YFSETQ. The CDR3 spells CASSPGGSGKEQYF. The CDR3 DNA reads as TGCGCCAGCAGCCCCGGGGGTAGCGGGAAGGAGCAGTACTTC.

This clonotype was recorded many times. The chain combines TRBV6-2 or TRBV6-3 with TRBJ2-2; 12 bases are a match to TRBD2. The V and J ends lost 2 bases and 3 bases, in that order; junction bases with no gene match: 4. Germline values: CDR1 MNHEY, CDR2 SVGEGT. CDR3 length: 17 residues. The CDR3 here is CASSYRGLAGYTGELFF. The CDR3 DNA is TGTGCCAGCAGTTACCGCGGACTAGCGGGATACACCGGGGAGCTGTTTTTT.

The chain recombines TRBV27 with TRBJ1-2; D uncertain. With 5 bases removed from V and 7 bases from J, the gap between germline ends came to 17 bases. This CDR3 has 14 amino acids. The germline V gene encodes CDR1 MNHEY and CDR2 SMNVEV (reference sequence). CDR3 sequence (DNA): TGTGCCAGCAGTCCGCGGACGGAAGAGGTTGGCTACACCTTC. Translating it yields CASSPRTEEVGYTF.

This clonotype was detected many times. The chain joins TRBV3-1 to TRBJ2-3, with no clear D. V gave up 0 bases and J gave up 3 bases, with 7 bases separating them. Germline lookup yields CDR1 LGHDT and CDR2 YNNKEL (reference sequence). The CDR3 length is 14 residues. The CDR3: CASSQDLRTDTQYF. For the CDR3, the DNA is TGTGCCAGCAGCCAAGATCTTCGGACAGATACGCAGTATTTT.

This clonotype has only a few counts. This sequence joins TRBV15 and TRBJ2-7; 7 nucleotides align to TRBD2. In germline, CDR1 is LNHNV, CDR2 YYDKDF (reference sequence). This CDR3 comprises 14 residues. V was clipped by 5 bases and J by 2 bases; unmatched bases: 6. CDR3 loop: CATSGTGTTYEQYF. CDR3 coding DNA: TGTGCCACCAGCGGAACCGGGACTACCTACGAGCAGTACTTC.

Ten or more counts support this clonotype. The V call is TRBV11-2, the J call TRBJ2-3; D is ambiguous. This CDR3 has 13 residues. V shed 6 bases and J shed 2 bases, with 9 bases lying between them. Germline V gene sequence: CDR1 SGHAT, CDR2 FQNNGV. CDR3 DNA sequence: TGTGCCAGCAGTCTCATAACCACAGATACGCAGTATTTT. Its translation is CASSLITTDTQYF.

This clonotype has at least ten counts. The chain employs TRBV2 and TRBJ2-1; D remains ambiguous. The CDR3 length is 16 residues. Germline lookup yields CDR1 SNHLY and CDR2 FYNNEI. Trimming pared 5 bases from V and 4 bases from J, leaving 18 bases between. CDR3 protein: CASSLLLRPDYNEQFF. CDR3 bases: TGTGCCAGCAGTCTCCTACTACGACCGGATTACAATGAGCAGTTCTTC.

The chain employs TRBV11-3 and TRBJ1-6, with 7 positions matching TRBD1. The CDR3 is made up of 14 amino acids. The germline CDR1 and CDR2 sequences are SGHNT and YENEEA. V lost 2 bases, J lost 10 bases, and 5 bases stayed unmatched. CDR3 DNA sequence: TGTGCCAGCAGCTTAAGCCGACAGGGCTCACCCCTCCACTTT. This gives the protein CASSLSRQGSPLHF. Using reference TRBV11-3 and TRBJ1-6 for the parts outside the CDR3, the full variable domain is EAGVVQSPRYKIIEKKQPVAFWCNPISGHNTLYWYLQNLGQGPELLIRYENEEAVDDSQLPKDRFSAERLKGVDSTLKIQPAELGDSAVYLCASSLSRQGSPLHFGNGTRLTVT.

This clonotype has more than one count but fewer than ten. The rearrangement links TRBV28 to TRBJ2-2, with D maybe TRBD1 (8 bases). The CDR3 loop spans 15 amino acids. Trimming stripped 5 bases from V and 5 bases from J, with 15 bases between. Germline loops: CDR1 MDHEN, CDR2 SYDVKM. For the CDR3, the DNA is TGTGCCAGCAGTCAATACAGGGGGGGTACCGGGGAGCTGTTTTTT. This translates into CASSQYRGGTGELFF.

This clonotype has at least ten counts. The chain joins TRBV2 to TRBJ2-5; TRBD1 matches 11 bases. There are 14 residues in the CDR3. The ends lost 5 bases at V and 5 bases at J; junction bases unmatched: 4. The germline CDR1 and CDR2 sequences are SNHLY and FYNNEI. CDR3 in amino acids: CASSKDRGLETQYF. DNA for the CDR3: TGTGCCAGCAGTAAGGACAGGGGGCTGGAGACCCAGTACTTC.

This clonotype was recorded a few times. The gene calls are TRBV24-1 and TRBJ2-7; TRBD2 matches 7 bases. This CDR3 comprises 20 residues. Germline CDR1 and CDR2: KGHDR and SFDVKD. Unmatched junction bases numbered 16, after V lost 0 bases and J lost 0 bases. As DNA, the CDR3 is TGTGCCACCAGTGATTTGCTGGGGATTTGGGCGGGGGAGGGCTCCTACGAGCAGTACTTC. Amino acids: CATSDLLGIWAGEGSYEQYF.

The CDR3 DNA sequence: TGCGCCAGCAGCTTGGCGAACAGGGGATACTATGGCTACACCTTC. Its translation: CASSLANRGYYGYTF. The chain carries TRBV5-1 and TRBJ1-2; 7 nucleotides line up with TRBD1. CDR3 size: 15 residues. The V gene end was trimmed by 0 bases and the J gene end by 3 bases; junction bases not matched to a gene: 5. Germline V gene data show CDR1 as SGHRS and CDR2 as YFSETQ.

This clonotype was observed at least ten times. The chain joins TRBV3-1 to TRBJ2-3; D ambiguous. Per germline, CDR1 LGHDT and CDR2 YNNKEL (reference sequence). The CDR3 is 12 residues long. Trimming removed 3 bases from V and 0 bases from J, with 1 base in between. DNA for the CDR3: TGTGCCAGCAGCCAGAGCACAGATACGCAGTATTTT. The encoded protein is CASSQSTDTQYF.